The next 2 T cell receptor beta chains were all read from a single sample in a study of blood T cell repertoires in COVID-19. Generated by immunoSEQ multiplex PCR, the TCRdb table keeps only in-frame clones and is missing some. Of roughly 80,000 clones in the sample, over 80% were seen once. Sequenced material: peripheral blood. Every receptor here comes from a man in his forties or fifties with active COVID-19.

This chain connects TRBV4-1 to TRBJ2-2, with a weak D call TRBD2 (6 bases). This CDR3 has 13 residues. The V end was cut by 3 bases, the J end by 4 bases, with 6 bases between. CDR1 is MGHRA and CDR2 is YSYEKL in the germline V gene. This CDR3 reads CASSQRGTGELFF. As DNA, the CDR3 is TGCGCCAGCAGCCAGCGGGGCACCGGGGAGCTGTTTTTT.

This clone was observed once. This chain connects TRBV6-6 to TRBJ2-7; D is possibly TRBD2 (6 bases). The CDR3 consists of 11 residues. Trimming left V 5 bases short and J 7 bases short, with 9 bases between. CDR1 is MNHNY, CDR2 SVGAGI, per germline (reference sequence). The CDR3 protein is CASSLREEQYF. CDR3 sequence (DNA): TGTGCCAGCAGTCTGCGGGAAGAGCAGTACTTC.